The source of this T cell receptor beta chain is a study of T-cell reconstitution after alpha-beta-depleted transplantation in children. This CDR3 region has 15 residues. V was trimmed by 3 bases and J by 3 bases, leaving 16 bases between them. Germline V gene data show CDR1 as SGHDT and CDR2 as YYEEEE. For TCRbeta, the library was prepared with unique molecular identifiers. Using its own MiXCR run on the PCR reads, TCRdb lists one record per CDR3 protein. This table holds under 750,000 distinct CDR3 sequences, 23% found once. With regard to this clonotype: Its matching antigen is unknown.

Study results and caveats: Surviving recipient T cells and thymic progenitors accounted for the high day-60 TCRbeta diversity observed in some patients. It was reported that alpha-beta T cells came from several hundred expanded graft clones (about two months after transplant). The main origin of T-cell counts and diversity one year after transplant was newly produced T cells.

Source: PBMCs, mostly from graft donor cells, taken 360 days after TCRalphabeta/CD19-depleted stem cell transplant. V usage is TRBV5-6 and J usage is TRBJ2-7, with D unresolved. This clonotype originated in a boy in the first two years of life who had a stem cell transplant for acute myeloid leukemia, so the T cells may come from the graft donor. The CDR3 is CASSYRVTLIYEQYV. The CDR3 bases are TGTGCCAGCAGCTACCGGGTCACACTAATCTACGAGCAGTACGTC.